This entry lists 26 T cell receptor beta chains sequenced from one sample in a study of blood T cell repertoires in COVID-19. Some clones are missing from TCRdb's copy, which holds only in-frame ones; the method was immunoSEQ multiplex PCR. The top ten clones hold 10% to 12% of a sample with roughly 91,000 clones, more than 60% of them seen once. What was sequenced was peripheral blood. The receptor set was obtained from a man in his 70s with acute or convalescent COVID-19.

This clone was detected only a few times. The rearrangement joins TRBV5-1 to TRBJ2-2; D perhaps matches TRBD2 (6 bases). V gave up 1 base and J gave up 4 bases, with 11 bases separating them. This CDR3 has 15 residues. Germline-derived CDR1 and CDR2 are SGHRS and YFSETQ. CDR3 residues: CASSLSRGGTGELFF. CDR3 bases: TGCGCCAGCAGCTTGTCAAGGGGAGGCACCGGGGAGCTGTTTTTT.

The gene calls are TRBV19 and TRBJ2-2, with a weak D call TRBD1 (6 bases). Germline V lookup: CDR1 LNHDA, CDR2 SQIVND (reference sequence). V dropped 3 bases and J dropped 6 bases, with 11 bases sitting between them. CDR3 length equals 14 residues. CDR3 loop: CASSILTGAGELFF. Here the CDR3 DNA reads TGTGCCAGTAGTATCCTGACAGGAGCCGGGGAGCTGTTTTTT.

This clone was observed a few times. The rearrangement uses TRBV15 and TRBJ2-6; tentative D call: TRBD1 (5 bases). Trimming pared 3 bases from V and 0 bases from J, leaving 6 bases between. The CDR3 consists of 15 residues. From germline, CDR1 is LNHNV and CDR2 YYDKDF (reference sequence). The CDR3 DNA follows: TGTGCCACCAGCAGTAGGGGCTCTGGGGCCAACGTCCTGACTTTC. Its protein is CATSSRGSGANVLTF.

The V gene is TRBV5-1, the J gene TRBJ2-2; D possibly corresponds to TRBD2 (6 bases). Between the trimmed V and J ends, which lost 5 bases and 1 base, there was a span of 9 bases. The CDR3 has 14 residues. Germline-derived CDR1 and CDR2 are SGHRS and YFSETQ. The CDR3 here is CASSFGGNTGELFF. The DNA for the CDR3 is TGCGCCAGCAGTTTCGGGGGGAACACCGGGGAGCTGTTTTTT.

V usage is TRBV6-5 and J usage is TRBJ2-6; D not certain. The CDR3 extends over 14 amino acids. The germline V gene has CDR1 MNHEY and CDR2 SVGAGI. The V gene lost 7 bases and the J gene lost 4 bases, with 11 bases spanning the gap. The CDR3 region is CASTERSGANVLTF. As DNA, the CDR3 is TGTGCCAGCACCGAGAGATCGGGGGCCAACGTCCTGACTTTC.

The chain joins TRBV5-5 to TRBJ1-4; TRBD1 aligns across 7 bases. CDR1 is SGHKS, CDR2 YYEKEE, per germline (reference sequence). This CDR3 is 16 amino acids long. Trimming removed 3 bases from V and 0 bases from J; junction bases left unmatched: 5. The CDR3 coding sequence is TGTGCCAGCAGCTATACCGGGACAGCAACTAATGAAAAACTGTTTTTT. Amino acids: CASSYTGTATNEKLFF. Full variable domain (remainder filled in from reference TRBV5-5 and TRBJ1-4): DAGVTQSPTHLIKTRGQQVTLRCSPISGHKSVSWYQQVLGQGPQFIFQYYEKEERGRGNFPDRFSARQFPNYSSELNVNALLLGDSALYLCASSYTGTATNEKLFFGSGTQLSVL.

The CDR3 loop reads CASSAPDRGSTDTQYF. CDR3 nucleotides: TGCGCCAGCAGTGCCCCGGACAGGGGTTCCACAGATACGCAGTATTTT. This chain connects TRBV10-2 to TRBJ2-3; 9 bases fit TRBD1. The V segment lost 4 bases and the J segment 2 bases; nucleotides outside the gene matches: 7. The CDR3 is 16 residues long. Germline V gives CDR1 WSHSY, CDR2 SAAADI.

V and J are TRBV3-1 (or the pseudogene TRBV3-2) and TRBJ2-1; D unresolved. Germline V gives CDR1 LGHDT, CDR2 YNNKEL (reference sequence). The CDR3 sequence is 11 residues long. V dropped 5 bases and J dropped 7 bases, with 6 bases sitting between them. The CDR3 protein is CASSSTNEQFF. CDR3 DNA sequence: TGTGCCAGCAGCTCCACTAATGAGCAGTTCTTC.

The V and J genes are TRBV6-6 and TRBJ1-3, with no clear D. Germline V gene sequence: CDR1 MNHNY, CDR2 SVGAGI (reference sequence). The CDR3 contains 11 residues. V was trimmed by 2 bases and J by 8 bases, leaving 4 bases between them. The CDR3 loop reads CASSYEDTIYF. DNA for the CDR3: TGTGCCAGCAGTTACGAGGACACCATATATTTT.

The V gene is TRBV7-3, the J gene TRBJ1-3, with 9 bases lining up with TRBD1. The germline V gene has CDR1 SGHTA and CDR2 FQGTGA. CDR3 length: 18 residues. After removal of 5 bases from V and 2 bases from J, the junction contained 13 bases not matched to a gene. CDR3 region: CASSRSPQGAGTGNTIYF. The CDR3 nucleotides read TGTGCCAGCAGCCGGAGTCCACAGGGGGCAGGCACTGGAAACACCATATATTTT.

The genes are TRBV19 and TRBJ1-4; no clear D gene. This CDR3 contains 13 residues. CDR1 is LNHDA, CDR2 SQIVND, per germline (reference sequence). Trimming removed 5 bases at V and 4 bases at J, with 8 bases between. For the CDR3, the DNA is TGTGCCAGTAGTGGAGCCTATAATGAAAAACTGTTTTTT. The encoded protein is CASSGAYNEKLFF. The full variable domain, with the rest looked up from reference TRBV19 and TRBJ1-4, is DGGITQSPKYLFRKEGQNVTLSCEQNLNHDAMYWYRQDPGQGLRLIYYSQIVNDFQKGDIAEGYSVSREKKESFPLTVTSAQKNPTAFYLCASSGAYNEKLFFGSGTQLSVL.

The chain couples TRBV6-4 to TRBJ1-5, with 8 nucleotides matching TRBD1. J lost 5 bases, V lost 2 bases, and 5 bases had no gene match. The CDR3 sequence is 15 residues long. The V gene's germline CDR1 is MRHNA and CDR2 SNTAGT. CDR3 sequence (DNA): TGTGCCAGCAGTGACCCCGACAGGGGTTATCAGCCCCAGCATTTT. Protein product: CASSDPDRGYQPQHF.

This clone was picked up one time. The gene calls are TRBV7-8 and TRBJ1-3; 8 bases are shared with TRBD1. From germline, CDR1 is SGHVS and CDR2 FQNEAQ. This CDR3 has 15 amino acids. The trim removed 5 bases at V and 2 bases at J, leaving 5 bases unmatched. The CDR3 DNA is TGTGCCAGCAGCCTACAGGACAGGGCTGGAAACACCATATATTTT. Encoded protein: CASSLQDRAGNTIYF.

This chain's CDR3 is CASSVRSAVPDGNYGYTF. For the CDR3, the DNA is TGTGCCAGCAGCGTAAGGTCGGCGGTCCCGGATGGTAACTATGGCTACACCTTC. This chain links TRBV9 with TRBJ1-2; D gene uncertain. The germline V gene encodes CDR1 SGDLS and CDR2 YYNGEE. The germline V and J ends were trimmed by 1 base and 1 base, with 20 bases remaining between them. The CDR3 is made up of 18 amino acids.

This clone was observed a few times. This chain joins TRBV2 and TRBJ2-4, with 9 bases fitting TRBD2. The trim removed 6 bases at V and 1 base at J, leaving 7 bases unmatched. CDR3 length: 16 amino acids. Germline V gene data show CDR1 as SNHLY and CDR2 as FYNNEI. The CDR3 region is CASRAGTSMAKNIQYF. The DNA of the CDR3 is TGTGCCAGCAGGGCCGGGACTAGCATGGCCAAAAACATTCAGTACTTC.

V and J are TRBV5-6 and TRBJ2-1; 8 positions match TRBD1. The CDR3 contains 14 residues. Germline V gene sequence: CDR1 SGHDT, CDR2 YYEEEE. The ends lost 2 bases at V and 5 bases at J; junction bases unmatched: 3. The CDR3 loop reads CASSLGQGNNEQFF. The CDR3 nucleotides are TGTGCCAGCAGCTTAGGACAGGGCAACAATGAGCAGTTCTTC.

J is TRBJ2-2 and V is TRBV19; 11 bases match TRBD2. The CDR3 spans 13 residues. Germline values: CDR1 LNHDA, CDR2 SQIVND (reference sequence). V dropped 6 bases and J dropped 7; count of bases not matched to a gene: 1. CDR3 sequence (DNA): TGTGCCAGTAGGGGGACTAGCGGCGGGGAGCTGTTTTTT. As protein: CASRGTSGGELFF. The full variable domain, rest sourced from reference TRBV19 and TRBJ2-2, is DGGITQSPKYLFRKEGQNVTLSCEQNLNHDAMYWYRQDPGQGLRLIYYSQIVNDFQKGDIAEGYSVSREKKESFPLTVTSAQKNPTAFYLCASRGTSGGELFFGEGSRLTVL.

This chain joins TRBV6-5 and TRBJ2-5, with D hard to call. Looked up from germline, CDR1 is MNHEY and CDR2 is SVGAGI. The CDR3 is 13 residues long. Between the trimmed V and J ends, which lost 6 bases and 5 bases, there was a span of 13 bases. The CDR3 here is CASRRRIEETQYF. CDR3 in DNA: TGTGCCAGCAGGCGCAGGATTGAGGAGACCCAGTACTTC.

This clone was seen once. In the same sample, other DNA sequences code for this CDR3. V is TRBV19 and J is TRBJ2-3; 12 bases match TRBD2. V dropped 3 bases and J dropped 0; count of bases not matched to a gene: 4. The CDR3 is 17 amino acids. CDR1 is LNHDA and CDR2 is SQIVND in the germline V gene (reference sequence). CDR3 amino acids: CASSIGLAGTSTDTQYF. DNA for the CDR3: TGTGCCAGTAGTATCGGACTAGCGGGGACTAGCACAGATACGCAGTATTTT.

This sequence joins TRBV29-1 and TRBJ1-2; TRBD1 agrees at 10 bases. The CDR3 is 13 amino acids. Trimming at V came to 6 bases and at J to 6 bases, leaving 7 bases not matched to a gene. Germline CDR1 is SQVTM and CDR2 is ANQGSEA. CDR3 nucleotide sequence: TGCAGCGTCGTAAGGACAGGGGGTCATGGCTACACCTTC. As protein: CSVVRTGGHGYTF.

The chain is built from TRBV9 and TRBJ2-3; a weak D match, TRBD2 (7 bases). V dropped 0 bases and J dropped 1 base, with 12 bases sitting between them. CDR3 length equals 16 residues. Germline V gene lookup returns CDR1 SGDLS and CDR2 YYNGEE. The CDR3 loop reads CASSVGAGARTDTQYF. CDR3 nucleotides: TGTGCCAGCAGCGTAGGCGCGGGGGCCCGCACAGATACGCAGTATTTT.

This clone was observed once. V and J are TRBV5-1 and TRBJ1-1; possibly TRBD1 for D (5 bases). Trimming removed 7 bases from V and 3 bases from J, with 13 bases in between. Per germline, CDR1 SGHRS and CDR2 YFSETQ. This CDR3 is built from 13 residues. The CDR3: CASGVQAHTEAFF. The CDR3 coding sequence is TGCGCCAGCGGAGTACAGGCGCACACTGAAGCTTTCTTT.

The V call is TRBV28, the J call TRBJ2-3, with a weak D call TRBD2 (5 bases). The CDR3 contains 15 residues. The germline V gene has CDR1 MDHEN and CDR2 SYDVKM. Trimming shortened V by 6 bases and J by 1 base, and 14 bases separated the two germline ends. CDR3 protein: CASREDLPGTDTQYF. DNA for the CDR3: TGTGCCAGCAGGGAGGACCTACCGGGCACAGATACGCAGTATTTT. Looking up the rest from reference TRBV28 and TRBJ2-3 gives the full variable domain: DVKVTQSSRYLVKRTGEKVFLECVQDMDHENMFWYRQDPGLGLRLIYFSYDVKMKEKGDIPEGYSVSREKKERFSLILESASTNQTSMYLCASREDLPGTDTQYFGPGTRLTVL.

The V and J genes are TRBV6-1 and TRBJ1-6; D ambiguous. V was cut by 3 bases and J by 4 bases, with 4 bases left in between. Germline assignment: CDR1 MNHNS and CDR2 SASEGT. This CDR3 region has 13 residues. CDR3 DNA sequence: TGTGCCAGCAGTGACCGTTATAATTCACCCCTCCACTTT. Residues: CASSDRYNSPLHF.

V usage is TRBV6-6 and J usage is TRBJ2-3; 7 bases map to TRBD2. The CDR3 runs to 16 residues. V lost 0 bases and J lost 4; bases outside the gene matches: 7. CDR1 MNHNY and CDR2 SVGAGI come from the germline V gene (reference sequence). Here the CDR3 DNA reads TGTGCCAGCAGTTACTCCGGACTAGACTCATCAGATACGCAGTATTTT. The encoded protein is CASSYSGLDSSDTQYF.

The V and J genes are TRBV18 and TRBJ2-2, with TRBD1 as a possible D gene (6 bases). The CDR3 contains 15 residues. V was clipped by 4 bases and J by 0 bases, with 9 bases between them. The germline CDR1 and CDR2 sequences are KGHSH and LQKENI. The CDR3 DNA reads TGTGCCAGCTCACTTGGGACACCGAACACCGGGGAGCTGTTTTTT. Its translation: CASSLGTPNTGELFF.